This T cell receptor (beta chain) stems from a study of CD8+ T cells in alopecia areata. Study conclusions and caveats: The link between baseline CD8+ expansion and response remains uncertain with one nonresponder.

As for treatment: oral pan-JAK inhibitor, 5-10 mg twice daily. Lesional scalp punch biopsies and peripheral blood were collected from alopecia areata patients. The V and J ends lost 5 bases and 7 bases respectively, with 8 bases between them. Germline assignment: CDR1 SNHLY and CDR2 FYNNEI. The CDR3 sequence is 11 residues long. This clone was seen only a few times. What it binds is unknown. Reverse transcription of extracted RNA yielded cDNA, which provided the sequencing template. Clones were sequenced by immunoSEQ multiplex PCR, and TCRdb holds only the in-frame ones, with some missing. The sample shows about 280,000 clones, roughly 64% of them seen only once.

This TCR was recovered from a human donor with alopecia areata. The V gene is TRBV2, the J gene TRBJ2-5, with no clear D. The specimen was CD4+ T cells sorted from blood, collected at week 24, from a patient treated with tofacitinib. CDR3 nucleotides: TGTGCCAGCAGTCCCCCGGGGACCCAGTACTTC. This sequence encodes CASSPPGTQYF.